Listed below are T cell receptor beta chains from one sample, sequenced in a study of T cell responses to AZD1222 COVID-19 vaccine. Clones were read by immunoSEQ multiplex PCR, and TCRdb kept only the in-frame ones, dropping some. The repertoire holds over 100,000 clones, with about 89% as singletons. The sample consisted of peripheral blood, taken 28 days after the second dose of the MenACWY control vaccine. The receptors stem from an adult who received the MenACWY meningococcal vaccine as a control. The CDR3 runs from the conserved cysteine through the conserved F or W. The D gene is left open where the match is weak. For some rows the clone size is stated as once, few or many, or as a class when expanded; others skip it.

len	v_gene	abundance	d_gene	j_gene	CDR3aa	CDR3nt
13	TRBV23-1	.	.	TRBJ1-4	CARRERTNEKLFF	TGCGCCCGCAGGGAGAGGACTAATGAAAAACTGTTTTTT
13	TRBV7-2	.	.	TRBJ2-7	CASSAKRADEQYF	TGTGCCAGCAGCGCGAAGAGAGCGGACGAGCAGTACTTC
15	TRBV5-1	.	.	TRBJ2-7	CASSLEWTVVHEQYF	TGCGCCAGCAGCTTGGAGTGGACAGTCGTGCACGAGCAGTACTTC
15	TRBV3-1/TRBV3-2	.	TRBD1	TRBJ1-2	CASSPTGDQRYGYTF	TGTGCCAGCAGCCCGACAGGGGATCAACGCTATGGCTACACCTTC
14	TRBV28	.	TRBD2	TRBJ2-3	CATSGGTRTDTQYF	TGTGCTACTAGCGGGGGGACCCGCACAGATACGCAGTATTTT
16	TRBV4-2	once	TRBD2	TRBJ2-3	CASSQDPGGPIPTQYF	TGTGCCAGCAGCCAAGATCCGGGGGGGCCCATACCTACGCAGTATTTT
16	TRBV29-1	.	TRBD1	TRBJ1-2	CSVRWGDPHRGKGYTF	TGCAGCGTACGTTGGGGCGACCCACACAGGGGGAAGGGCTACACCTTC
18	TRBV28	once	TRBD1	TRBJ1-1	CASSFSWRQGEMNTEAFF	TGTGCCAGCAGTTTTTCGTGGAGACAGGGAGAAATGAACACTGAAGCTTTCTTT
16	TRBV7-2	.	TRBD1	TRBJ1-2	CASSLAKTGRDYGYTF	TGTGCCAGCAGCTTAGCCAAGACAGGGCGAGACTATGGCTACACCTTC
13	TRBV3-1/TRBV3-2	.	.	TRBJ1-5	CASSQGALQPQHF	TGTGCCAGCAGCCAAGGGGCTCTTCAGCCCCAGCATTTT
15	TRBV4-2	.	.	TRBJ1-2	CASSQNQRADYGYTF	TGTGCCAGCAGCCAAAACCAGCGCGCCGACTATGGCTACACCTTC
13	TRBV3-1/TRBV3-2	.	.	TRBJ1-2	CASSPKDPRGYTF	TGTGCCAGCAGCCCAAAGGATCCACGGGGCTACACCTTC
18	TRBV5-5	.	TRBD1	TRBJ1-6	CASSIGPFTGTGGSPLHF	TGTGCCAGCAGCATCGGGCCTTTTACCGGGACAGGAGGGTCACCCCTCCACTTT
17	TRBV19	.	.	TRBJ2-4	CASSIRGHRGAKNIQYF	TGTGCCAGTAGTATACGGGGGCACAGGGGAGCCAAAAACATTCAGTACTTC
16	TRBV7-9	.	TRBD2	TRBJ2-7	CASSLQRTSGGYEQYF	TGTGCCAGCAGCCTACAAAGGACTAGCGGGGGGTACGAGCAGTACTTC
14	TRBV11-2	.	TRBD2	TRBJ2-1	CASSLGLAGRWQFF	TGTGCCAGCAGCTTAGGACTAGCGGGAAGGTGGCAGTTCTTC
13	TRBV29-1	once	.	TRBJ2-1	CSVGGASYNEQFF	TGCAGCGTTGGGGGGGCCTCCTACAATGAGCAGTTCTTC
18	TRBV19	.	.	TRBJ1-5	CASSIRWVGRALISPQHF	TGTGCCAGTAGTATTCGTTGGGTAGGTAGGGCACTTATCAGCCCCCAGCATTTT
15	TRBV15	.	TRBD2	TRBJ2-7	CATSRVLAETYEQYF	TGTGCCACCAGCAGGGTACTAGCGGAGACCTACGAGCAGTACTTC
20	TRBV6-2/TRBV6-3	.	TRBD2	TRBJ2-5	CASSYPNSLAGGPIGETQYF	TGTGCCAGCAGTTACCCCAATTCACTAGCGGGGGGGCCCATAGGAGAGACCCAGTACTTC
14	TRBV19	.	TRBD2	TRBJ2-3	CASSLGLAEDTQYF	TGTGCCAGTAGCCTGGGACTAGCGGAAGATACGCAGTATTTT
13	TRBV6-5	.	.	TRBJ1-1	CASTFLRNTEAFF	TGTGCCAGCACGTTCCTAAGGAACACTGAAGCTTTCTTT
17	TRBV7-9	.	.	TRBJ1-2	CASSPPRMHRANYGYTF	TGTGCCAGCAGCCCCCCCAGGATGCATCGAGCTAACTATGGCTACACCTTC
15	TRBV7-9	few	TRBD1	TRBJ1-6	CASSSNLGGQSPLHF	TGTGCCAGCAGCTCGAACTTAGGGGGCCAATCACCCCTCCACTTT
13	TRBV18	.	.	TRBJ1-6	CASSPPTSSPLHF	TGTGCCAGCTCACCCCCCACTTCTTCGCCCCTCCACTTT
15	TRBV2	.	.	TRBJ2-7	CASKPLTGHSYEQYF	TGTGCCAGCAAGCCACTGACAGGTCACTCCTACGAGCAGTACTTC
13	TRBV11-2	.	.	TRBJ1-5	CASSSDRNQPQHF	TGTGCCAGCAGCTCCGATAGGAATCAGCCCCAGCATTTT
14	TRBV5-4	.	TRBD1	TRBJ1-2	CASSFADRAEGYTF	TGTGCCAGCAGCTTTGCGGACAGGGCAGAGGGCTACACCTTC
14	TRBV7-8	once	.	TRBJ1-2	CASSLWGRREGYTF	TGTGCCAGCAGCTTATGGGGGCGGCGAGAAGGCTACACCTTC
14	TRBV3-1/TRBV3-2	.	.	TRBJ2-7	CASSQGAGTSEQYF	TGTGCCAGCAGCCAAGGTGCAGGGACCTCCGAGCAGTACTTC
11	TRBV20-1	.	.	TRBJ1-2	CSAGREGGYTF	TGCAGTGCCGGGAGGGAAGGTGGCTACACCTTC
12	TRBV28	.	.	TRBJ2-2	CASSLLTGELFF	TGTGCCAGCAGCCTTTTGACCGGGGAGCTGTTTTTT
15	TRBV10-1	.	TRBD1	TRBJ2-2	CASRQGPSNTGELFF	TGCGCCAGCAGACAGGGGCCCTCGAACACCGGGGAGCTGTTTTTT
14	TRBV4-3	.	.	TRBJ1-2	CASSQRVGGYGYTF	TGCGCCAGCAGCCAAAGGGTGGGGGGCTATGGCTACACCTTC
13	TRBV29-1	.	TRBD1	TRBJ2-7	CSVKDRGDYEQYF	TGCAGCGTCAAGGACAGGGGGGACTACGAGCAGTACTTC
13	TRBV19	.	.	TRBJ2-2	CASSPDYTGELFF	TGTGCCAGTAGCCCCGACTACACCGGGGAGCTGTTTTTT
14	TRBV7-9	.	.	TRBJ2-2	CASIGGVNTGELFF	TGTGCCAGCATAGGGGGGGTCAACACCGGGGAGCTGTTTTTT
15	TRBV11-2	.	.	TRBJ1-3	CASSLAGVAGNTIYF	TGTGCCAGCAGCTTAGCAGGGGTTGCTGGAAACACCATATATTTT
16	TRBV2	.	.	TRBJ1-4	CASSYTRGPTNEKLFF	TGTGCCAGCAGTTATACTCGGGGCCCAACTAATGAAAAACTGTTTTTT
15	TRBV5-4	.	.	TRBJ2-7	CASSPGDSRSYEQYF	TGTGCCAGCAGCCCGGGGGACAGTCGAAGCTACGAGCAGTACTTC
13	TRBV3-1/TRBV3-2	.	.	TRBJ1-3	CASSHEQGYTIYF	TGTGCCAGCAGCCACGAACAGGGCTACACCATATATTTT
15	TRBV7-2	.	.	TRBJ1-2	CASSLDAAQNYGYTF	TGTGCCAGCAGCTTAGACGCAGCCCAGAACTATGGCTACACCTTC
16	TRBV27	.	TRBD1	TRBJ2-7	CASSPRPGQSSYEQYF	TGTGCCAGCAGTCCGCGACCGGGACAGAGCTCCTACGAGCAGTACTTC
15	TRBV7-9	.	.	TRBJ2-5	CASSQGAGAEETQYF	TGTGCCAGCAGCCAAGGGGCGGGGGCCGAAGAGACCCAGTACTTC
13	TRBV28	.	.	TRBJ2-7	CASSFGGLYEQYF	TGTGCCAGCAGTTTTGGGGGCCTCTACGAGCAGTACTTC
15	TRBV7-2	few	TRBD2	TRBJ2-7	CASSPIAGGSYEQYF	TGTGCCAGCAGCCCGATAGCGGGGGGGTCCTACGAGCAGTACTTC
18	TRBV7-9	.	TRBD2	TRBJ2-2	CASSLVPSGGAHTGELFF	TGTGCCAGCAGCTTAGTCCCTAGCGGGGGGGCTCACACCGGGGAGCTGTTTTTT
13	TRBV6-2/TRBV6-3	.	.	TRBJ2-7	CASSYSSREEQYF	TGTGCCAGCAGTTACTCGTCCCGGGAGGAGCAGTACTTC